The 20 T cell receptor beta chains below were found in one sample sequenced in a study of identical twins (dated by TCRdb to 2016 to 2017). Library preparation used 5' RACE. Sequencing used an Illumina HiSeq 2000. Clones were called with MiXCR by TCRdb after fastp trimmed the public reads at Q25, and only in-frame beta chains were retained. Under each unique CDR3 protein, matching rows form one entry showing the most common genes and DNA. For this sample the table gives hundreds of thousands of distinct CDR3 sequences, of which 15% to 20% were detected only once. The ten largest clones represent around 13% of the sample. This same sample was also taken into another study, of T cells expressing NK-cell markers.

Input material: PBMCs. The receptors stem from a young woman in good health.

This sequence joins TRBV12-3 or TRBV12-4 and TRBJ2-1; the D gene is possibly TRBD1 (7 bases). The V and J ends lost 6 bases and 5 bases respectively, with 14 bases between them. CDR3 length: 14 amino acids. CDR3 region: CASRGGQFHNEQFF. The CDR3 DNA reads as TGTGCCAGCAGGGGGGGACAGTTCCACAATGAGCAGTTCTTC.

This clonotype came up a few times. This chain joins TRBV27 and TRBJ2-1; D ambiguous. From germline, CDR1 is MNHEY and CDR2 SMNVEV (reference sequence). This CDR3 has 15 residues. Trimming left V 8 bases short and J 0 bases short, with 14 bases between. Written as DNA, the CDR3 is TGTGCCAGCGATGCCAGGTCGAGCTCCTACAATGAGCAGTTCTTC. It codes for CASDARSSSYNEQFF.

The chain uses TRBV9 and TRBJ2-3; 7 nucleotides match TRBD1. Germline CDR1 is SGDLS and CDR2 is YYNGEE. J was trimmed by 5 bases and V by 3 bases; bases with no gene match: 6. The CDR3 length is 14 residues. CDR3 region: CASSATGSGDTQYF. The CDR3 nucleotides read TGTGCCAGCAGCGCGACAGGGTCTGGAGATACGCAGTATTTT. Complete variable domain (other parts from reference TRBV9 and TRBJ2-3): DSGVTQTPKHLITATGQRVTLRCSPRSGDLSVYWYQQSLDQGLQFLIQYYNGEERAKGNILERFSAQQFPDLHSELNLSSLELGDSALYFCASSATGSGDTQYFGPGTRLTVL.

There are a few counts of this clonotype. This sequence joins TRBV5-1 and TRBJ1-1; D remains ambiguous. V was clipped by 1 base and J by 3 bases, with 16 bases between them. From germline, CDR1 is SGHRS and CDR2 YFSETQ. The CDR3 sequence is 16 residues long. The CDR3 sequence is CASSLYHGSTDTEAFF. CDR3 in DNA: TGCGCCAGCAGCTTGTATCATGGGTCTACGGACACTGAAGCTTTCTTT.

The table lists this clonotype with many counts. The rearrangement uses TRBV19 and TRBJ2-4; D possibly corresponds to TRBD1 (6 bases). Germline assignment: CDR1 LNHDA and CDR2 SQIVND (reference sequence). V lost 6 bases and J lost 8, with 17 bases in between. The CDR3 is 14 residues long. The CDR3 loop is CASSGEGAGDIQYF. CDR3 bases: TGTGCCAGTAGCGGTGAGGGTGCAGGGGACATTCAGTACTTC.

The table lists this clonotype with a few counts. This CDR3 reads CSARDQSNTEAFF. The CDR3 DNA sequence: TGCAGTGCTAGAGATCAGAGCAACACTGAAGCTTTCTTT. This sequence joins TRBV20-1 and TRBJ1-1; no definite D call. V lost 0 bases and J lost 2, with 7 bases in between. Germline CDR1 reads DFQATT; CDR2 reads SNEGSKA (reference sequence). The CDR3 covers 13 residues.

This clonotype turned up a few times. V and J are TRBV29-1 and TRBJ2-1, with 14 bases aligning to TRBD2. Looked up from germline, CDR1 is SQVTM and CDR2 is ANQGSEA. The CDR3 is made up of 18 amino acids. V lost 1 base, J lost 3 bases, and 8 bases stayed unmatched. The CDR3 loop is CSVEGLAGGPQGYNEQFF. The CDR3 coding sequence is TGCAGCGTTGAAGGACTAGCGGGAGGGCCGCAAGGCTACAATGAGCAGTTCTTC.

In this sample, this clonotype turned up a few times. This CDR3 reads CASSLAEGPSGYTF. CDR3 coding DNA: TGTGCCAGCAGCTTGGCTGAGGGTCCCTCGGGCTACACCTTC. The rearrangement joins TRBV12-3 or TRBV12-4 to TRBJ1-2; no clear D gene. The CDR3 extends over 14 amino acids. V shed 6 bases and J shed 8 bases, with 19 bases lying between them.

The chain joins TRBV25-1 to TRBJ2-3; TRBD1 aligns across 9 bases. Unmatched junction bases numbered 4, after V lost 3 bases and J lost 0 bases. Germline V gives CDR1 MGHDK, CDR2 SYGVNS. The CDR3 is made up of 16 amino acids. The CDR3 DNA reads TGTGCCAGCAGTGATCTGGGACAGGGAAGCACAGATACGCAGTATTTT. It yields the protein CASSDLGQGSTDTQYF.

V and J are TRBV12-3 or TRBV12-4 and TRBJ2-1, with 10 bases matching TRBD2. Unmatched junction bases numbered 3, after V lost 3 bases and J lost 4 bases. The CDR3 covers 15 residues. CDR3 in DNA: TGTGCCAGCAGTTTGCAACTAGCGGGGTACAATGAGCAGTTCTTC. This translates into CASSLQLAGYNEQFF.

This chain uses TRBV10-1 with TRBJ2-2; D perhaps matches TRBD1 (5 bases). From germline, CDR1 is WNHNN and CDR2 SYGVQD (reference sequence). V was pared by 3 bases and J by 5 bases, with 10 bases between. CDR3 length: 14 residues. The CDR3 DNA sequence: TGCGCCAGCAGTGAACAGGTTGGAACCGGGGAGCTGTTTTTT. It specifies CASSEQVGTGELFF.

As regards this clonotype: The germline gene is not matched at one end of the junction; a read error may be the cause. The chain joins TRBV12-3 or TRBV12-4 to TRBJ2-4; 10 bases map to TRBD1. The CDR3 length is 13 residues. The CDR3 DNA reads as TGTGCCAGCCGACAGGGGGCCACAAACATTCAGTACTTC. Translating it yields CASRQGATNIQYF.

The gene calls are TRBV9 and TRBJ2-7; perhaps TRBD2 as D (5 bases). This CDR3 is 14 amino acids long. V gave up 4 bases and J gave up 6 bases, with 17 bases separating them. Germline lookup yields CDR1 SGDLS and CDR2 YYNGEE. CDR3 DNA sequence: TGTGCCAGCAGCCCCCACGGTAGTGCGGGCGAGCAGTACTTC. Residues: CASSPHGSAGEQYF.

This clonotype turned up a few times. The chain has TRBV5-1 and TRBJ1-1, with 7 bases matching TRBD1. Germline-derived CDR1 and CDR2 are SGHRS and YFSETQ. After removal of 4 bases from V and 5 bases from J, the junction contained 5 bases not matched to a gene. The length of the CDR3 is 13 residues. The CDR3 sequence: CASSDQGGTEAFF. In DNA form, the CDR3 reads TGCGCCAGCAGCGACCAGGGGGGTACTGAAGCTTTCTTT.

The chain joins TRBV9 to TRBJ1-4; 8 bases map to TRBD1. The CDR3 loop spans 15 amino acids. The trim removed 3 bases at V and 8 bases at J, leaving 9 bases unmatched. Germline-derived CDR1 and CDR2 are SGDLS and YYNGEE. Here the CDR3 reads CASSETTGAFEKLFF. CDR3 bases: TGTGCCAGCAGCGAAACGACAGGGGCGTTCGAAAAACTGTTTTTT. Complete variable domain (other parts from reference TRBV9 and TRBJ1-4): DSGVTQTPKHLITATGQRVTLRCSPRSGDLSVYWYQQSLDQGLQFLIQYYNGEERAKGNILERFSAQQFPDLHSELNLSSLELGDSALYFCASSETTGAFEKLFFGSGTQLSVL.

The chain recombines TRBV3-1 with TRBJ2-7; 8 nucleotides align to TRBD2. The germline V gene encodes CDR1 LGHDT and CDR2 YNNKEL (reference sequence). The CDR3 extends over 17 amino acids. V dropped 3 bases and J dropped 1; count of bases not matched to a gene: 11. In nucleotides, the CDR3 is TGTGCCAGCAGCCATTTTCGCGGGGGGACCGTTTCCTACGAGCAGTACTTC. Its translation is CASSHFRGGTVSYEQYF.

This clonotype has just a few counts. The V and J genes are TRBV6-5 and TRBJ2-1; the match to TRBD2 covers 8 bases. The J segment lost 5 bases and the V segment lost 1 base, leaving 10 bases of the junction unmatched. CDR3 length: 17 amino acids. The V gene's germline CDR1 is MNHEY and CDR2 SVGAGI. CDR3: CASSYLIPGGENNEQFF. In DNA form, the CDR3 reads TGTGCCAGCAGTTACTTGATACCGGGGGGGGAAAACAATGAGCAGTTCTTC.

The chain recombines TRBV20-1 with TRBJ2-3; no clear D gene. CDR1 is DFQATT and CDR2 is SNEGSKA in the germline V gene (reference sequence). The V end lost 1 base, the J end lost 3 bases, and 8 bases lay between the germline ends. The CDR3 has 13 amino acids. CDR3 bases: TGCAGTGCTAGAGGGGCCAAAACAGATACGCAGTATTTT. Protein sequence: CSARGAKTDTQYF.

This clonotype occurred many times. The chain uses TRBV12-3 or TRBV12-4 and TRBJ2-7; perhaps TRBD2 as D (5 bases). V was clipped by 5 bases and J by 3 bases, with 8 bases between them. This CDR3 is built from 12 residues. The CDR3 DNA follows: TGTGCCAGCAGTCCCGGGGTCTACGAGCAGTACTTC. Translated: CASSPGVYEQYF.

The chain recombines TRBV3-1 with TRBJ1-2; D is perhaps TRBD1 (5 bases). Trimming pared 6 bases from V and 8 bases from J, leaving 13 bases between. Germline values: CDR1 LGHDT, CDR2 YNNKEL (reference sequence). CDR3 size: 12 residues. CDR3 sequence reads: CASSQDTRGYTF. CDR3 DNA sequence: TGTGCCAGCAGTCAGGACACCAGGGGCTACACCTTC.